A selection of T cell receptor beta chains follows, all from one sample in a study of cytomegalovirus exposure and HLA in healthy donors. Clones were read by immunoSEQ multiplex PCR, and TCRdb kept only the in-frame ones, dropping some. The sample yields 93,000 or so clones, 76% seen once. Sequencing was carried out using PBMCs. The source is a woman under 30 in good health and CMV-seropositive. Both conserved end residues are part of each CDR3. The D gene is left open where the match is weak. Expanded clones are given a class, and other clones once, few, many or no size at all.

clone_size	d_call	v_call	j_call	cdr3_nt	cdr3_aa
NA	NA	TRBV6-8	TRBJ2-1	TGTGCCAGCAGCTTGGGGGGGGCAAACTCCTACAATGAGCAGTTCTTC	CASSLGGANSYNEQFF
NA	TRBD2	TRBV19	TRBJ2-1	TGTGCCAGTATCGAGGCGGGAGGCCAATACAATGAGCAGTTCTTC	CASIEAGGQYNEQFF
NA	TRBD1	TRBV9	TRBJ2-7	TGTGCCAGCAGCGAAAGCCGGGACAGGGGGTCCTACGAGCAGTACTTC	CASSESRDRGSYEQYF
NA	NA	TRBV27	TRBJ1-5	TGTGCCAGCAGTTTGACAGGATCGTTAGAGCCCCAGCATTTT	CASSLTGSLEPQHF
few	NA	TRBV29-1	TRBJ1-1	TGCAGCGTTGACCCCCATATGGGGCGGACTGAAGCTTTCTTT	CSVDPHMGRTEAFF
NA	NA	TRBV9	TRBJ2-7	TGTGCCAGCAGCGTTCAAAGCGAGTCCTACGAGCAGTACTTC	CASSVQSESYEQYF
NA	NA	TRBV4-3	TRBJ2-4	TGCGCCAGCAGCCTCAGGGACACCGGGGACATTCAGTACTTC	CASSLRDTGDIQYF
few	NA	TRBV25-1	TRBJ1-2	TGTGCCAGCAGTTACTACACAGGGAGCGGCTACACCTTC	CASSYYTGSGYTF
few	NA	TRBV30	TRBJ2-1	TGTGCCTGGAGTTACTACAATGAGCAGTTCTTC	CAWSYYNEQFF
NA	TRBD1	TRBV9	TRBJ2-1	TGTGCCAGCAGCGACAGGGGAGAGGGCGAGCAGTTCTTC	CASSDRGEGEQFF
once	TRBD1	TRBV4-1	TRBJ2-1	TGCGCCAGCAGCCAAGAGGGACAGCGGTACAATGAGCAGTTCTTC	CASSQEGQRYNEQFF
NA	NA	TRBV7-9	TRBJ2-7	TGTGCCAGCAGCGCCTCGGGGTACGAGCAGTACTTC	CASSASGYEQYF
NA	TRBD1	TRBV6-5	TRBJ1-3	TGTGCCAGCAGCTCACAGGGGAGAACCATATATTTT	CASSSQGRTIYF
NA	NA	TRBV7-8	TRBJ2-3	TGTGCCAGCAGCTTACCAGTCACAGATACGCAGTATTTT	CASSLPVTDTQYF
NA	NA	TRBV9	TRBJ2-7	TGTGCCAGCAGCGGGGCTAGCTCCGTCACTGGCGAGCAGTACTTC	CASSGASSVTGEQYF
NA	NA	TRBV21-1	TRBJ1-6	TGTGCCAGCAGCAAATCAGGGGACGACCTCTCAAATTCACCCCTCCACTTT	CASSKSGDDLSNSPLHF
NA	NA	TRBV5-1	TRBJ2-5	TGCGCCAGCAGCTTATGGCCCCAAGAGACCCAGTACTTC	CASSLWPQETQYF
NA	TRBD2	TRBV2	TRBJ2-3	TGTGCCAGCAGTGTAGGTGGCGGGAGGGACACAGATACGCAGTATTTT	CASSVGGGRDTDTQYF
NA	NA	TRBV6-6	TRBJ2-3	TGTGCCAGCAGTTCCACAGCCGATACGCAGTATTTT	CASSSTADTQYF
NA	NA	TRBV2	TRBJ2-2	TGTGCCAGTATAAACACCGGGGAGCTGTTTTTT	CASINTGELFF
NA	TRBD1	TRBV5-1	TRBJ2-3	TGCGCCAGCAGATGGACAGGGGCAGATACGCAGTATTTT	CASRWTGADTQYF
NA	TRBD1	TRBV6-4	TRBJ2-3	TGTGCCAGCAGCCAGGGGGACACAGATACGCAGTATTTT	CASSQGDTDTQYF
NA	TRBD2	TRBV7-6	TRBJ2-7	TGTGCCAGCTTCACGCGTGGGACTAGCGGGATCTACGAGCAGTACTTC	CASFTRGTSGIYEQYF
NA	NA	TRBV7-2	TRBJ1-2	TGTGCCAGCAGCTCCGCCTTTAAAGGGGGAACGACTAACTATGGCTACACCTTC	CASSSAFKGGTTNYGYTF
NA	NA	TRBV7-2	TRBJ2-1	TGTGCCAGCAGCTTACTTATTGGGGGCGGGGGTGAGCAGTTCTTC	CASSLLIGGGGEQFF
NA	NA	TRBV25-1	TRBJ1-1	TGTGCCAGCACAGGCCTCATGAACACTGAAGCTTTCTTT	CASTGLMNTEAFF
NA	TRBD2	TRBV5-1	TRBJ2-2	TGCGCCAGCTCTACTAGCGTCAGTTTGACCGGGGAGCTGTTTTTT	CASSTSVSLTGELFF
NA	NA	TRBV7-8	TRBJ2-7	TGTGCCAGCAGCTTATTGGGCAGCTCCTACGAGCAGTACTTC	CASSLLGSSYEQYF
NA	NA	TRBV9	TRBJ2-7	TGTGCCAGCAGCGTAGAGGGGGGGGTGGGCCCCTACGAGCAGTACTTC	CASSVEGGVGPYEQYF
NA	NA	TRBV5-1	TRBJ1-1	TGCGCCAGCAGCTTGAACACAGAGAACACTGAAGCTTTCTTT	CASSLNTENTEAFF
NA	NA	TRBV5-4	TRBJ2-7	TGTGCCAGCAGCCAGGGAATCTACGAGCAGTACTTC	CASSQGIYEQYF
NA	NA	TRBV28	TRBJ2-7	TGTGCCAGCGCCGAAGGAACAGGTTTTATATGGGGCTCCGAGCAGTACTTC	CASAEGTGFIWGSEQYF
NA	TRBD1	TRBV7-9	TRBJ1-2	TGTGCCAGCAGCTTGGGGCAGGGGGATGGCTACACCTTC	CASSLGQGDGYTF
few	NA	TRBV7-2	TRBJ2-1	TGTGCCAGCAGCTTAGGACAGGGAGGTATCTACAATGAGCAGTTCTTC	CASSLGQGGIYNEQFF
once	TRBD2	TRBV7-8	TRBJ2-7	TGTGCCAGCAGCTTAGTTAGCGGGGGTATCTACGAGCAGTACTTC	CASSLVSGGIYEQYF